A single sample is the source of the 31 T cell receptor beta chains below, sequenced in a study of shared clonotypes between healthy human individuals. Clones were sequenced by immunoSEQ multiplex PCR, and TCRdb holds only the in-frame ones, with some missing. This table has approximately 640,000 clones, 72% appearing once. Source material: memory CD4+ T cells sorted from blood. Stated subset: CD45RA-negative fraction. These receptors originate from a woman aged 25 to 45 in good health.

This chain links TRBV6-1 with TRBJ2-7; TRBD2 matches at 8 bases. Germline V gene sequence: CDR1 MNHNS, CDR2 SASEGT. This CDR3 is built from 17 residues. V gave up 6 bases and J gave up 5 bases; unmatched junction bases: 18. CDR3 sequence reads: CASSETSGSQGDDEQYF. DNA of the CDR3: TGTGCCAGCAGCGAAACCAGCGGGAGTCAAGGGGATGACGAGCAGTACTTC.

V usage is TRBV10-3 and J usage is TRBJ2-7; TRBD1 matches at 7 bases. The CDR3 loop spans 13 amino acids. Trimming removed 5 bases from V and 2 bases from J; junction bases left unmatched: 3. CDR1 is ENHRY and CDR2 is SYGVKD in the germline V gene. The DNA for the CDR3 is TGTGCCATCAGTAGCGGACAGGCCTACGAGCAGTACTTC. It is translated as CAISSGQAYEQYF.

This clone was found many times. The CDR3 bases are TGTGCCAGCAGCCAAGTTGACGCGACGGCGTTCTTC. Translation: CASSQVDATAFF. The rearrangement links TRBV14 to TRBJ2-1; D is unclear. Germline CDR1 and CDR2: SGHDN and FVKESK. V gave up 1 base and J gave up 15 bases, with 13 bases separating them. CDR3 length equals 12 residues. The variable domain in full, with the rest retrieved from reference TRBV14 and TRBJ2-1, is EAGVTQFPSHSVIEKGQTVTLRCDPISGHDNLYWYRRVMGKEIKFLLHFVKESKQDESGMPNNRFLAERTGGTYSTLKVQPAELEDSGVYFCASSQVDATAFFGPGTRLTVL.

This chain links TRBV13 with TRBJ2-1; either TRBD1 or TRBD2 may supply D (5 bases each). Per the germline V gene, CDR1 is PRHDT and CDR2 is FYEKMQ (reference sequence). The CDR3 spans 16 residues. Trimming left V 3 bases short and J 6 bases short, with 18 bases between. CDR3 DNA sequence: TGTGCCAGCAGCTTGAGGTGGGGAGCAGGGTTCAATGAGCAGTTCTTC. Its protein is CASSLRWGAGFNEQFF. Full variable domain (missing parts from reference TRBV13 and TRBJ2-1): AAGVIQSPRHLIKEKRETATLKCYPIPRHDTVYWYQQGPGQDPQFLISFYEKMQSDKGSIPDRFSAQQFSDYHSELNMSSLELGDSALYFCASSLRWGAGFNEQFFGPGTRLTVL.

The chain couples TRBV5-6 to TRBJ2-2; D remains unclear. There are 15 residues in the CDR3. V lost 1 base and J lost 0, with 7 bases in between. CDR1 is SGHDT, CDR2 YYEEEE, per germline. CDR3 DNA sequence: TGTGCCAGCAGCTTGTATAGTTCGAACACCGGGGAGCTGTTTTTT. Residues: CASSLYSSNTGELFF.

The CDR3 coding sequence is TGTGCCAGCAGCCCGCCGGGACTAGCGGGAAACATTCAGTACTTC. It yields the protein CASSPPGLAGNIQYF. V is TRBV7-9 and J is TRBJ2-4; TRBD2 matches at 12 bases. This CDR3 has 15 residues. Germline trimming cut 5 bases from V and 6 bases from J; bases unmatched to any gene: 5. The germline gives CDR1 SEHNR, CDR2 FQNEAQ (reference sequence).

The chain is built from TRBV7-2 and TRBJ1-3; a possible D gene is TRBD1 (5 bases). CDR3 length: 15 amino acids. Trimming pared 5 bases from V and 4 bases from J, leaving 15 bases between. Germline V gene data show CDR1 as SGHTA and CDR2 as FQGNSA. The CDR3 DNA reads TGTGCCAGCAGCCAAGATCGGGGGGTCGGAAACACCATATATTTT. Its protein is CASSQDRGVGNTIYF.

The chain has TRBV29-1 and TRBJ2-3, with D possibly being TRBD2 (6 bases). This CDR3 region has 14 residues. The V and J ends lost 6 bases and 0 bases respectively, with 13 bases between them. Germline V gene sequence: CDR1 SQVTM, CDR2 ANQGSEA. The CDR3 sequence: CSVSLAASTDTQYF. The CDR3 nucleotides are TGCAGCGTCTCACTAGCAGCAAGCACAGATACGCAGTATTTT.

This clone was observed at least ten times. This chain uses TRBV18 with TRBJ1-5; TRBD1 matches 7 bases. From germline, CDR1 is KGHSH and CDR2 LQKENI. The CDR3 is 18 residues long. The ends lost 2 bases at V and 0 bases at J; junction bases unmatched: 10. The CDR3 bases are TGTGCCAGCTCACCATTTATAACAGGGGAGCATAGCAATCAGCCCCAGCATTTT. Encoded protein: CASSPFITGEHSNQPQHF.

Details on this clone: Its ends do not fully match the called genes, so a read error is possible. V and J are TRBV5-4 and TRBJ2-1; possible D gene TRBD1, 6 bases. The germline gives CDR1 SGHNT, CDR2 YYREEE (reference sequence). The CDR3 extends over 13 amino acids. The CDR3 sequence is CARSYEGDNEQFF. CDR3 DNA: TGTGCCAGAAGCTATGAGGGGGACAATGAGCAGTTCTTC.

V gene TRBV18 combines with J gene TRBJ1-2; D gene unclear. Germline CDR1 and CDR2: KGHSH and LQKENI. V was clipped by 6 bases and J by 1 base, with 12 bases between them. The CDR3 sequence is 14 residues long. The CDR3 sequence is CASSQSTYNYGYTF. The DNA for the CDR3 is TGTGCCAGCTCCCAATCGACATATAACTATGGCTACACCTTC.

The chain combines TRBV6-1 with TRBJ2-3, with D possibly TRBD2 on 6 matching bases. The CDR3 covers 14 residues. Trimming stripped 4 bases from V and 3 bases from J, with 11 bases between. Germline V gene lookup returns CDR1 MNHNS and CDR2 SASEGT. The CDR3: CASSVGRWTDTQYF. DNA of the CDR3: TGTGCCAGCAGTGTAGGGAGGTGGACAGATACGCAGTATTTT.

This clone was detected only a few times. The gene calls are TRBV2 and TRBJ2-1; 7 bases map to TRBD2. With 6 bases clipped from V and 5 bases from J, the junction kept 10 bases outside the gene matches. Germline V gives CDR1 SNHLY, CDR2 FYNNEI. The CDR3 loop spans 15 amino acids. CDR3 in amino acids: CASRGRLAQNNEQFF. Here the CDR3 DNA reads TGTGCCAGCAGGGGTCGACTAGCTCAGAACAATGAGCAGTTCTTC.

The count of this clone is one. J is TRBJ1-6 and V is TRBV5-1; a possible D gene is TRBD1 (5 bases). V was trimmed by 0 bases and J by 6 bases, leaving 16 bases between them. This CDR3 has 17 amino acids. CDR1 is SGHRS, CDR2 YFSETQ, per germline. DNA for the CDR3: TGCGCCAGCAGCTTGGATACGGGGGACGCGGCTAATTCACCCCTCCACTTT. Translated: CASSLDTGDAANSPLHF.

This clone was observed a few times. The chain joins TRBV27 to TRBJ1-1, with D possibly being TRBD1 (5 bases). Germline V lookup: CDR1 MNHEY, CDR2 SMNVEV (reference sequence). V was cut by 6 bases and J by 6 bases, with 17 bases left in between. CDR3 length equals 14 residues. Here the CDR3 reads CASSKSGGSAEAFF. The CDR3 DNA reads as TGTGCCAGCAGCAAATCGGGGGGGTCGGCTGAAGCTTTCTTT.

J is TRBJ2-7 and V is TRBV28; no clear D gene. Germline lookup yields CDR1 MDHEN and CDR2 SYDVKM. V lost 11 bases and J lost 2, with 13 bases in between. The CDR3 contains 12 residues. Written as DNA, the CDR3 is TGTGCCGTAACGGGTAACACCTACGAGCAGTACTTC. The encoded protein is CAVTGNTYEQYF.

The rearrangement joins TRBV11-2 to TRBJ1-4; 7 bases are a match to TRBD1. Germline trimming cut 1 base from V and 6 bases from J; bases unmatched to any gene: 2. The CDR3 runs 14 residues. Germline V gene sequence: CDR1 SGHAT, CDR2 FQNNGV. CDR3 residues: CASSLAGQYEKLFF. The CDR3 DNA sequence: TGTGCCAGCAGCTTAGCGGGACAGTATGAAAAACTGTTTTTT.

This clone was seen once. V is TRBV7-9 and J is TRBJ2-1, with a possible D match to TRBD2 (6 bases). V lost 3 bases to trimming and J lost 5 bases, with 14 bases between them. Per germline, CDR1 SEHNR and CDR2 FQNEAQ (reference sequence). The CDR3 is 15 amino acids. CDR3 coding DNA: TGTGCCAGCAGCTTCCGACTAGGGCTTGACAATGAGCAGTTCTTC. Encoded protein: CASSFRLGLDNEQFF. The full variable domain, in which reference TRBV7-9 and TRBJ2-1 provide the parts outside the CDR3, is DTGVSQNPRHKITKRGQNVTFRCDPISEHNRLYWYRQTLGQGPEFLTYFQNEAQLEKSRLLSDRFSAERPKGSFSTLEIQRTEQGDSAMYLCASSFRLGLDNEQFFGPGTRLTVL.

This chain joins TRBV30 and TRBJ1-6; no reliable D call. Trimming removed 5 bases from V and 7 bases from J, with 12 bases in between. CDR3 length equals 13 residues. The V gene's germline CDR1 is GTSNPN and CDR2 SVGIG (reference sequence). The CDR3 region is CAWDVGPNSPLHF. The CDR3 region has the DNA TGTGCCTGGGACGTTGGACCAAATTCACCCCTCCACTTT.

The chain employs TRBV28 and TRBJ2-3; 8 bases are shared with TRBD1. CDR1 is MDHEN and CDR2 is SYDVKM in the germline V gene. This CDR3 is 16 amino acids long. V was pared by 2 bases and J by 4 bases, with 8 bases of the junction left unmatched. The CDR3 nucleotides are TGTGCCAGCAGTTTACCGGGACAGGAGGTTCCAGATACGCAGTATTTT. Amino acid sequence: CASSLPGQEVPDTQYF.

The chain employs TRBV5-3 and TRBJ1-4, with TRBD1 identical over 8 bases. TRBV5-3 counts as an open reading frame of uncertain function. The CDR3 is 14 residues long. Unmatched junction bases numbered 11, after V lost 8 bases and J lost 8 bases. CDR3 in DNA: TGTGCCAGCAGAACTCAGGGGGCAGGCGAAAAACTGTTTTTT. Amino acids: CASRTQGAGEKLFF.

This clone was picked up a small number of times. The V and J genes are TRBV15 and TRBJ1-1; D uncertain. Trimming removed 4 bases from V and 3 bases from J, with 9 bases in between. Germline loops: CDR1 LNHNV, CDR2 YYDKDF (reference sequence). The length of the CDR3 is 13 residues. CDR3 coding DNA: TGTGCCACCAGCACCCAGAGGGACACTGAAGCTTTCTTT. Amino acid sequence: CATSTQRDTEAFF.

The gene calls are TRBV7-9 and TRBJ1-1, with 10 bases that match TRBD1. Germline V gene lookup returns CDR1 SEHNR and CDR2 FQNEAQ (reference sequence). The CDR3 covers 15 residues. Trimming at V came to 7 bases and at J to 4 bases, leaving 9 bases not matched to a gene. CDR3: CASIPSGDRGTEAFF. Written as DNA, the CDR3 is TGTGCCAGCATACCGTCCGGGGACAGGGGCACTGAAGCTTTCTTT.

In the case of this clone: Different DNA sequences within this sample yield the same CDR3. The CDR3 DNA is TGTGCCACCAGCAGAGACAAGGGCTCTGGAAACACCATATATTTT. This translates into CATSRDKGSGNTIYF. This chain uses TRBV15 with TRBJ1-3, with no clear D. This CDR3 has 15 amino acids. Per the germline V gene, CDR1 is LNHNV and CDR2 is YYDKDF (reference sequence). The V end lost 0 bases, the J end lost 0 bases, and 6 bases lay between the germline ends.

This clone occurred once. The J gene is TRBJ1-1, the V gene TRBV19; D not certain. The CDR3 length is 13 residues. Looked up from germline, CDR1 is LNHDA and CDR2 is SQIVND (reference sequence). Deletions cut 5 bases from V and 3 bases from J, with 10 bases between. The CDR3 sequence: CASSLGLHTEAFF. CDR3 DNA sequence: TGTGCCAGTAGTCTCGGACTGCACACTGAAGCTTTCTTT.

This clone turned up a few times. For the CDR3, the DNA is TGTGCCAGCAGCCAAGGGATGTGGGGACAGGTGTGGGGCTACACCTTC. Translating gives CASSQGMWGQVWGYTF. The J gene is TRBJ1-2, the V gene TRBV14, with 8 nucleotides matching TRBD1. Germline loops: CDR1 SGHDN, CDR2 FVKESK. V dropped 1 base and J dropped 8; count of bases not matched to a gene: 12. This CDR3 spans 16 amino acids.

The chain links TRBV6-1 to TRBJ2-7; 7 nucleotides line up with TRBD1. The junction had 10 bases not matched to a gene; V was cut back by 8 bases and J by 3 bases. Germline V lookup: CDR1 MNHNS, CDR2 SASEGT. There are 14 residues in the CDR3. CDR3 coding DNA: TGTGCCAGCGGGGAAACGACAGGGATCTACGAGCAGTACTTC. Protein product: CASGETTGIYEQYF.

The V gene is TRBV10-3, the J gene TRBJ2-2, with 11 bases matching TRBD2. Germline loops: CDR1 ENHRY, CDR2 SYGVKD. The V gene end was trimmed by 3 bases and the J gene end by 5 bases; junction bases not matched to a gene: 5. The CDR3 is 16 residues long. This chain's CDR3 is CAISDSGTSGTGELFF. The DNA of the CDR3 is TGTGCCATCAGTGACTCCGGGACTAGCGGAACCGGGGAGCTGTTTTTT.

The chain carries TRBV9 and TRBJ2-1; TRBD2 matches at 10 bases. The CDR3 spans 20 residues. J lost 2 bases, V lost 4 bases, and 18 bases had no gene match. Germline V CDR1 and CDR2: SGDLS, YYNGEE. CDR3 region: CASSPSIGLAGALAYNEQFF. Here the CDR3 DNA reads TGTGCCAGCAGCCCCAGTATAGGGCTAGCGGGAGCGTTGGCCTACAATGAGCAGTTCTTC.

The chain combines TRBV28 with TRBJ2-7, with D possibly matching TRBD1 (8 bases). Germline lookup yields CDR1 MDHEN and CDR2 SYDVKM. The CDR3 spans 15 residues. The V end lost 5 bases, the J end lost 4 bases, and 18 bases lay between the germline ends. Here the CDR3 reads CASSPGGTGSYEQYF. The CDR3 bases are TGTGCCAGCAGTCCCGGGGGGACAGGCTCTTACGAGCAGTACTTC. Filled out from reference TRBV28 and TRBJ2-7, the complete variable domain reads DVKVTQSSRYLVKRTGEKVFLECVQDMDHENMFWYRQDPGLGLRLIYFSYDVKMKEKGDIPEGYSVSREKKERFSLILESASTNQTSMYLCASSPGGTGSYEQYFGPGTRLTVT.

The chain uses TRBV2 and TRBJ1-5; 9 bases line up with TRBD1. CDR3 length: 13 residues. V was clipped by 7 bases and J by 6 bases; unmatched bases: 4. Germline V gene data show CDR1 as SNHLY and CDR2 as FYNNEI. The CDR3 is CASKQGASQPQHF. The CDR3 DNA sequence: TGTGCCAGCAAACAGGGGGCATCTCAGCCCCAGCATTTT.